These 9 T cell receptor beta chains came from one sample sequenced in a study of cytomegalovirus exposure and HLA in healthy donors. The primer mix had 60 Vbeta and 13 Jbeta primers. Data came from immunoSEQ multiplex PCR; TCRdb stores just in-frame clones and leaves some out. The sample includes some 110,000 clones, around 84% of them seen just once. The sample consisted of PBMCs. The source of these receptors is a man in his thirties or forties in good health and CMV-seropositive.

This clone was seen more than once but under ten times. This chain connects TRBV27 to TRBJ2-1, with 10 positions matching TRBD2. This CDR3 has 15 residues. The ends lost 6 bases at V and 0 bases at J; junction bases unmatched: 2. Germline values: CDR1 MNHEY, CDR2 SMNVEV (reference sequence). The CDR3 reads CASRQRGGSYNEQFF. CDR3 DNA: TGTGCCAGCAGGCAGCGGGGGGGCTCCTACAATGAGCAGTTCTTC.

The rearrangement links TRBV11-2 to TRBJ2-1; 13 bases map to TRBD2. The junction had 1 base not matched to a gene; V was cut back by 5 bases and J by 6 bases. Germline values: CDR1 SGHAT, CDR2 FQNNGV. This CDR3 has 14 amino acids. The CDR3 sequence is CASSRTSGSNEQFF. The CDR3 nucleotides are TGTGCCAGCAGCCGGACTAGCGGGAGCAATGAGCAGTTCTTC.

The gene calls are TRBV13 and TRBJ2-1; 7 bases map to TRBD1. CDR1 and CDR2 from the germline V gene are PRHDT and FYEKMQ (reference sequence). CDR3 size: 14 residues. V lost 2 bases and J lost 10; bases outside the gene matches: 8. This chain's CDR3 is CASSLNDPGQEQFF. Written as DNA, the CDR3 is TGTGCCAGCAGCTTAAACGATCCGGGACAGGAGCAGTTCTTC.

The gene calls are TRBV11-3 and TRBJ1-1, with D uncertain. Germline CDR1 SGHNT, CDR2 YENEEA. The CDR3 consists of 15 residues. V was cut by 1 base and J by 5 bases, with 14 bases left in between. In DNA, the CDR3 is TGTGCCAGCAGCTTAGGTCGGGGAACGGGGACTGAAGCTTTCTTT. Its protein product is CASSLGRGTGTEAFF.

The rearrangement uses TRBV7-8 and TRBJ2-7, with a weak D call TRBD1 (5 bases). The J call is in doubt because the DNA end fits TRBJ2-5 better. The CDR3 has 14 residues. Looked up from germline, CDR1 is SGHVS and CDR2 is FQNEAQ. CDR3 DNA sequence: TGTGCCAGCAGCTCCCGACAGATCCAAGAGACCCAGTACTTC. Its protein is CASSSRQIQETQYF.

V and J are TRBV7-9 and TRBJ2-7; D remains ambiguous. The V end was cut by 5 bases, the J end by 2 bases, with 7 bases between. This CDR3 has 12 amino acids. Germline CDR1 is SEHNR and CDR2 is FQNEAQ (reference sequence). The CDR3 coding sequence is TGTGCCAGCAGCCATGGGGCCTACGAGCAGTACGTC. Encoded protein: CASSHGAYEQYV.

A single count supports this clone. The chain links TRBV28 to TRBJ1-5; D is possibly TRBD1 (5 bases). Germline assignment: CDR1 MDHEN and CDR2 SYDVKM. Trimming left V 4 bases short and J 4 bases short, with 14 bases between. CDR3 length: 15 residues. CDR3 in DNA: TGTGCCAGCAGTTATGGTTTGGCAGGGAATCAGCCCCAGCATTTT. It encodes CASSYGLAGNQPQHF.

Only a few counts were recorded for this clone. The chain links TRBV2 to TRBJ2-7; 11 positions agree with TRBD2. The CDR3 is 17 residues long. CDR1 is SNHLY and CDR2 is FYNNEI in the germline V gene. J lost 6 bases, V lost 3 bases, and 13 bases had no gene match. The CDR3 region has the DNA TGTGCCAGCAGTGAGGCCCCGCTAGCGGGAGGTCCCTGCGAGCAGTACGTC. It encodes CASSEAPLAGGPCEQYV.

This clone was seen a few times. The gene calls are TRBV15 and TRBJ1-2, with D possibly TRBD1 on 5 matching bases. The tail of the sequence fits TRBJ2-7 better, so the J call may be wrong. Germline loops: CDR1 LNHNV, CDR2 YYDKDF (reference sequence). This CDR3 contains 16 residues. The CDR3, as DNA: TGTGCCACCAGCAGGGGTGGAAAAGGGGCCTCCTACGAGCAGTACTTC. Amino acids: CATSRGGKGASYEQYF.